Each of the 18 T cell receptor beta chains below was sequenced from the same sample in a study of blood T cell repertoires in COVID-19. The method was immunoSEQ multiplex PCR; TCRdb's version includes in-frame clones alone and lacks a portion of them. In the table there are 120,000 to 150,000 clones, approximately 80% of which are singletons. Sequencing was performed on peripheral blood. The receptors were gathered from a woman aged 40 to 50 with active or convalescent COVID-19.

CDR3 region: CASLPTEGGYGYTF. Here the CDR3 DNA reads TGTGCCAGCCTCCCAACGGAGGGAGGCTATGGCTACACCTTC. The V call is TRBV2, the J call TRBJ1-2; D remains ambiguous. Germline lookup yields CDR1 SNHLY and CDR2 FYNNEI. This CDR3 has 14 residues. The V end lost 8 bases, the J end lost 4 bases, and 17 bases lay between the germline ends.

This sequence joins TRBV25-1 and TRBJ1-2; D is perhaps TRBD1 (6 bases). CDR3 length: 15 residues. Germline assignment: CDR1 MGHDK and CDR2 SYGVNS. V lost 1 base and J lost 5, with 14 bases in between. The CDR3 protein is CASSESRQASYGYTF. The CDR3 DNA sequence: TGTGCCAGCAGTGAATCCCGACAGGCGTCATATGGCTACACCTTC.

The chain recombines TRBV27 with TRBJ1-4, with D perhaps TRBD1 (5 bases). The CDR3 is 16 amino acids. In germline, CDR1 is MNHEY, CDR2 SMNVEV (reference sequence). Trimming shortened V by 0 bases and J by 0 bases, and 8 bases separated the two germline ends. CDR3 sequence: CASSLSGHTTNEKLFF. CDR3 coding DNA: TGTGCCAGCAGTTTATCGGGGCATACAACTAATGAAAAACTGTTTTTT.

The V gene is TRBV12-3 or TRBV12-4, the J gene TRBJ1-1; no reliable D call. The CDR3 is 13 amino acids. V was shortened by 1 base and J by 4 bases, with 7 bases between the two germline ends. The CDR3 sequence: CASSLGQSTEAFF. The CDR3 region has the DNA TGTGCCAGCAGTTTAGGGCAGTCCACTGAAGCTTTCTTT.

The chain uses TRBV28 and TRBJ1-1; D gene uncertain. Trimming took 2 bases from V and 5 from J, leaving 12 bases between them. The CDR3 is 14 amino acids. CDR1 and CDR2 from the germline V gene are MDHEN and SYDVKM. The CDR3 here is CASSLRGGKTEAFF. CDR3 bases: TGTGCCAGCAGTTTACGGGGTGGTAAGACTGAAGCTTTCTTT. The variable domain in full, with the rest retrieved from reference TRBV28 and TRBJ1-1, is DVKVTQSSRYLVKRTGEKVFLECVQDMDHENMFWYRQDPGLGLRLIYFSYDVKMKEKGDIPEGYSVSREKKERFSLILESASTNQTSMYLCASSLRGGKTEAFFGQGTRLTVV.

The CDR3 DNA follows: TGTGCCAGCAGTTTGATGGGGAGCACTGAAGCTTTCTTT. Its translation is CASSLMGSTEAFF. The V gene is TRBV27, the J gene TRBJ1-1, with unresolved D. The germline V and J ends were trimmed by 3 bases and 4 bases, with 9 bases remaining between them. From germline, CDR1 is MNHEY and CDR2 SMNVEV (reference sequence). The CDR3 covers 13 residues.

This chain links TRBV11-1 with TRBJ1-1, with 7 bases identical to TRBD1. The ends lost 2 bases at V and 11 bases at J; junction bases unmatched: 14. There are 15 residues in the CDR3. Germline V lookup: CDR1 SGHAT, CDR2 FQDESV (reference sequence). CDR3 nucleotides: TGTGCCAGCAGCTTATCCTGGACAGGAGTGATTGCTGCTTTCTTT. It codes for CASSLSWTGVIAAFF.

CDR3 protein: CASSPRTGEDSPLHF. CDR3 coding DNA: TGCGCCAGCAGCCCACGGACAGGGGAGGATTCACCCCTCCACTTT. The chain employs TRBV5-1 and TRBJ1-6, with 9 bases identical to TRBD1. CDR1 and CDR2 from the germline V gene are SGHRS and YFSETQ. With 4 bases clipped from V and 8 bases from J, the junction kept 7 bases outside the gene matches. The CDR3 consists of 15 residues.

As regards this clone: The sample holds other DNA sequences that translate to the same CDR3. The CDR3 nucleotides read TGTGCCAGCAGTTCCGGGACAGGGGGTAGGGGCAATCAGCCCCAGCATTTT. Translation gives CASSSGTGGRGNQPQHF. The chain is built from TRBV7-2 and TRBJ1-5, with TRBD1 identical over 11 bases. The CDR3 is 17 amino acids. Looked up from germline, CDR1 is SGHTA and CDR2 is FQGNSA. With 6 bases clipped from V and 2 bases from J, the junction kept 9 bases outside the gene matches.

This clone was picked up one time. The rearrangement links TRBV25-1 to TRBJ1-6, with 8 bases fitting TRBD1. J lost 8 bases, V lost 2 bases, and 5 bases had no gene match. Per the germline V gene, CDR1 is MGHDK and CDR2 is SYGVNS. CDR3 size: 15 residues. This CDR3 reads CASSETRTGYSPLHF. CDR3 nucleotides: TGTGCCAGCAGTGAAACCCGGACAGGGTATTCACCCCTCCACTTT.

V is TRBV2 and J is TRBJ1-6, with 7 positions matching TRBD1. The V gene end was trimmed by 6 bases and the J gene end by 7 bases; junction bases not matched to a gene: 6. This CDR3 comprises 14 residues. Germline V gene lookup returns CDR1 SNHLY and CDR2 FYNNEI. For the CDR3, the DNA is TGTGCCAGCAGCCTACAGGGGTGGAATTCACCCCTCCACTTT. This gives the protein CASSLQGWNSPLHF.

The chain links TRBV24-1 to TRBJ2-3, with TRBD2 identical over 9 bases. The germline V gene has CDR1 KGHDR and CDR2 SFDVKD. CDR3 length: 15 residues. V gave up 9 bases and J gave up 4 bases; unmatched junction bases: 10. Here the CDR3 DNA reads TGTGCCACCGGTGTCCCGGCGGGAGGGCCAGATACGCAGTATTTT. It encodes CATGVPAGGPDTQYF.

The V call is TRBV27, the J call TRBJ1-1; D is uncertain. Trimming stripped 0 bases from V and 3 bases from J, with 5 bases between. The CDR3 covers 13 residues. Germline CDR1 is MNHEY and CDR2 is SMNVEV (reference sequence). The CDR3 loop reads CASSLSPDTEAFF. CDR3 nucleotides: TGTGCCAGCAGTTTATCGCCGGACACTGAAGCTTTCTTT.

The chain recombines TRBV3-1 (or the pseudogene TRBV3-2) with TRBJ2-5; no reliable D call. V lost 3 bases to trimming and J lost 1 base, with 12 bases between them. CDR3 length: 15 amino acids. Germline V gene sequence: CDR1 LGHDT, CDR2 YNNKEL (reference sequence). The DNA for the CDR3 is TGTGCCAGCAGCCATCCCTCGGAGCCCCAAGAGACCCAGTACTTC. Its protein product is CASSHPSEPQETQYF.

The chain links TRBV11-2 to TRBJ2-1; D is possibly TRBD2 (6 bases). This CDR3 comprises 13 residues. Trimming left V 5 bases short and J 8 bases short, with 13 bases between. Germline V gene data show CDR1 as SGHAT and CDR2 as FQNNGV. The CDR3 DNA is TGTGCCAGCAGCCACGGCTTAGCGGATGAGCAGTTCTTC. Translating gives CASSHGLADEQFF.

This rearrangement joins TRBV6-5 to TRBJ1-3, with no clear D. The CDR3 spans 15 residues. The V gene lost 2 bases and the J gene lost 3 bases, with 11 bases spanning the gap. CDR1 and CDR2 (germline): MNHEY, SVGAGI. CDR3 sequence reads: CASSYVRGGGNTIYF. The DNA of the CDR3 is TGTGCCAGCAGTTACGTGAGAGGAGGTGGAAACACCATATATTTT.

V gene TRBV6-5 combines with J gene TRBJ1-4; D is unresolved. The germline gives CDR1 MNHEY, CDR2 SVGAGI. The ends were cut back, 3 bases at V and 5 bases at J, with 10 bases in the middle. The CDR3 consists of 14 residues. The CDR3 reads CASSYGQANEKLFF. The CDR3 DNA sequence: TGTGCCAGCAGTTATGGGCAGGCGAATGAAAAACTGTTTTTT.

This chain links TRBV5-1 with TRBJ1-1; tentative D call: TRBD1 (5 bases). This CDR3 spans 13 amino acids. CDR1 is SGHRS, CDR2 YFSETQ, per germline. The V end was cut by 3 bases, the J end by 4 bases, with 10 bases between. The chain's CDR3 is CASSSQEGTEAFF. The CDR3 DNA is TGCGCCAGCAGCTCACAGGAGGGCACTGAAGCTTTCTTT.